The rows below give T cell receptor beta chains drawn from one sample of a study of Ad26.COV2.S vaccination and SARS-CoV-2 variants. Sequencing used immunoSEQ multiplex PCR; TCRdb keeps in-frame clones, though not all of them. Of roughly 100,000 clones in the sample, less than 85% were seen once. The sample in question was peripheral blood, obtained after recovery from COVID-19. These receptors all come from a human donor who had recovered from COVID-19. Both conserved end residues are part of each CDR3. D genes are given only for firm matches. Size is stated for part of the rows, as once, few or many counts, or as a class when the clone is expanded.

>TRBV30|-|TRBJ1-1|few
CAWSGPGGAITEAFF
TGTGCCTGGAGTGGACCGGGGGGGGCGATCACTGAAGCTTTCTTT
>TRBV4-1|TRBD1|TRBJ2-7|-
CASSLRDRAYEQYF
TGCGCCAGCAGCCTCCGGGACAGGGCCTACGAGCAGTACTTC
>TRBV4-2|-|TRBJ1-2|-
CASSQDYSWVYGYTF
TGTGCCAGCAGCCAAGATTACAGTTGGGTCTATGGCTACACCTTC
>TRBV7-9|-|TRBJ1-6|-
CASSKTGLSPLHF
TGTGCCAGCAGCAAAACAGGGTTGTCACCCCTCCACTTT
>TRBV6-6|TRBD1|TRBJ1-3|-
CASSPGTGGPSGNTIYF
TGTGCCAGCAGTCCCGGGACAGGGGGTCCCTCTGGAAACACCATATATTTT
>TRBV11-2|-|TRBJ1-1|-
CASSFVGAASTEAFF
TGTGCCAGCAGCTTCGTTGGGGCGGCGAGCACTGAAGCTTTCTTT
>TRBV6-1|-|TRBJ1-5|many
CASSEYGSNQPQHF
TGTGCCAGCAGTGAATACGGCAGCAATCAGCCCCAGCATTTT
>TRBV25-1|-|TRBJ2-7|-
CASSEWSLRTYEQYF
TGTGCCAGCAGTGAATGGTCACTAAGGACCTACGAGCAGTACTTC
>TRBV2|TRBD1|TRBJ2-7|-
CASISDRDSYEQYF
TGTGCCAGCATATCGGACAGGGACTCCTACGAGCAGTACTTC
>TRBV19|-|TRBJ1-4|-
CASSIGGGRKLFF
TGTGCCAGTAGTATTGGCGGGGGCCGAAAACTGTTTTTT
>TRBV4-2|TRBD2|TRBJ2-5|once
CASSQTGGPPETQYF
TGTGCCAGCAGCCAAACGGGGGGGCCACCAGAGACCCAGTACTTC
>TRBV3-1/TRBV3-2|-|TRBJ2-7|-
CASSQNGRYYEQYF
TGTGCCAGCAGCCAGAACGGTCGGTACTACGAGCAGTACTTC
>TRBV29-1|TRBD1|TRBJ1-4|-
CSVDDRGPNEKLFF
TGCAGCGTCGACGACAGGGGGCCTAATGAAAAACTGTTTTTT
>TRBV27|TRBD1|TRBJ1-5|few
CASSRQGYSNQPQHF
TGTGCCAGCAGTCGACAGGGGTATAGCAATCAGCCCCAGCATTTT
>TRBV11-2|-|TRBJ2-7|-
CASSSGTSYEQYF
TGTGCCAGCAGCTCGGGCACCTCCTACGAGCAGTACTTC
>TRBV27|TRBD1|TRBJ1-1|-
CASSWTGGFKAFF
TGTGCCAGCAGTTGGACAGGGGGCTTTAAAGCTTTCTTT
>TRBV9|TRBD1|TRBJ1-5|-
CASSPGTGALEPQHF
TGTGCCAGCAGCCCGGGGACAGGGGCCCTGGAGCCCCAGCATTTT
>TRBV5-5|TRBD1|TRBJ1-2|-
CASSLQGDGGYTF
TGTGCCAGCAGCTTACAGGGGGATGGTGGCTACACCTTC
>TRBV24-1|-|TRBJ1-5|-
CATSDLGGDAQHF
TGTGCCACCAGTGATTTGGGGGGTGATGCCCAGCATTTT
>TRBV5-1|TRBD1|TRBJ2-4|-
CASSVDRPSNIQYF
TGCGCCAGCAGCGTGGACAGGCCCTCGAACATTCAGTACTTC
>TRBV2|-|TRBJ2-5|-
CASKGFEETQYF
TGTGCCAGCAAGGGATTCGAAGAGACCCAGTACTTC
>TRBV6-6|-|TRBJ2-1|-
CASSYGVNEQFF
TGTGCCAGCAGTTACGGGGTAAATGAGCAGTTCTTC
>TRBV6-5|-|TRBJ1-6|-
CASRRGENSPLHF
TGTGCCAGCAGGCGGGGCGAAAATTCACCCCTCCACTTT
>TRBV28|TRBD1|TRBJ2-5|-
CASSLRGQEQETQYF
TGTGCCAGCAGTTTGAGGGGACAGGAACAAGAGACCCAGTACTTC
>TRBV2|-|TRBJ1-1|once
CASSTLGGRAFF
TGTGCCAGCAGTACCCTCGGGGGCCGGGCTTTCTTT
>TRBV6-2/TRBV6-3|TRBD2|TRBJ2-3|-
CASSLGLAGGSTDTQYF
TGTGCCAGCAGTTTAGGACTAGCGGGGGGGAGCACAGATACGCAGTATTTT
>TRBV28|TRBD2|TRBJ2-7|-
CASHLAGGSYEQYF
TGTGCCAGCCATCTAGCGGGGGGCTCCTACGAGCAGTACTTC
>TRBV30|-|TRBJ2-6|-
CAWTPGANVLTF
TGTGCCTGGACGCCTGGGGCCAACGTCCTGACTTTC
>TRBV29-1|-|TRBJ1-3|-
CSVVPSGNTIYF
TGCAGCGTTGTGCCGTCCGGAAACACCATATATTTT
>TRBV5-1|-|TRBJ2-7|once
CASSYGQSYEQYF
TGCGCCAGCAGCTATGGACAGTCCTACGAGCAGTACTTC
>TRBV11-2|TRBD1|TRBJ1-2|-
CASSPRTGIGYGYTF
TGTGCCAGCAGCCCTAGGACAGGGATAGGCTATGGCTACACCTTC
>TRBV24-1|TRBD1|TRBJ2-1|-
CATSERTGGAYNEQFF
TGTGCCACCAGTGAGAGGACAGGGGGCGCCTACAATGAGCAGTTCTTC
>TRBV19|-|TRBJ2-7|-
CATPPNRAGLGEQYF
TGTGCCACTCCTCCCAACAGGGCCGGTCTTGGGGAGCAGTACTTC
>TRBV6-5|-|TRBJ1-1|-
CANSEKGLNTEAFF
TGTGCCAATTCAGAAAAGGGACTGAACACTGAAGCTTTCTTT
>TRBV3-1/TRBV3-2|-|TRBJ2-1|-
CASSQVWGRAGNYNEQFF
TGTGCCAGCAGCCAAGTGTGGGGCCGGGCGGGAAATTACAATGAGCAGTTCTTC
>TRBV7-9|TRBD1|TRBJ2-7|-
CASSLSGQGLYEQYF
TGTGCCAGCAGTCTATCGGGACAGGGCCTCTACGAGCAGTACTTC
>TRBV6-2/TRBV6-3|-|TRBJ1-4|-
CASSPHKDEKLFF
TGTGCCAGCAGTCCACATAAGGATGAAAAACTGTTTTTT
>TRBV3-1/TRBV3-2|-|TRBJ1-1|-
CASSQEFAEPIF
TGTGCCAGCAGCCAAGAATTTGCTGAGCCAATCTTT